The rows below give T cell receptor beta chains drawn from one sample of a study of human T cells and chemical hapten exposure. TCRdb used MiXCR to reprocess the RACE reads, holding one entry per CDR3 protein. The table includes approximately 370,000 distinct CDR3 sequences, approximately 5% detected once. The sequences come from whole blood, collected in connection with sensitization to the hapten diphenylcyclopropenone (DPC). The receptors were gathered from a woman between 18 and 30 years old with alopecia areata. Some clones in this sample may be carry-over from other donors' samples. Each CDR3 is given with its conserved first and last residue. A D gene is named only where the DNA matches it firmly. Rows may omit the clone size; those that give it use once, few, many or a size class.

d_call	cdr3_length	v_call	clone_size	j_call	cdr3_nt	cdr3_aa
NA	15	TRBV5-1	NA	TRBJ1-2	TGCGCCAGCAGCTTGGGGGCATCTTCTAACTATGGCTACACCTTC	CASSLGASSNYGYTF
TRBD2	16	TRBV5-1	many	TRBJ2-3	TGCGCCAGCAGTTTAGGGACTAGACGACTCACAGATACGCAGTATTTT	CASSLGTRRLTDTQYF
NA	14	TRBV7-2	few	TRBJ2-5	TGTGCCAGCAGCTTTAATAGTGCGCAAGAGACCCAGTACTTC	CASSFNSAQETQYF
NA	13	TRBV12-3/TRBV12-4	NA	TRBJ2-3	TGTGCCAGCAACGCTGGGACCGTGGATACGCAGTATTTT	CASNAGTVDTQYF
TRBD1	16	TRBV12-3/TRBV12-4	many	TRBJ1-5	TGTGCCAGCAGCCCATCGGACAGGGGAGGCAATCAGCCCCAGCATTTT	CASSPSDRGGNQPQHF
TRBD2	13	TRBV6-2/TRBV6-3	NA	TRBJ2-7	TGTGCCAGCAGTTACGCGGGGGGGTACGAGCAGTACTTC	CASSYAGGYEQYF
NA	17	TRBV7-8	many	TRBJ2-3	TGTGCCAGCAGCTTAGCGAATGTAGCCGCTAACACAGATACGCAGTATTTT	CASSLANVAANTDTQYF
TRBD1	15	TRBV12-3/TRBV12-4	few	TRBJ2-7	TGTGCCAGCAGTTTCTCTGAGGGGGCATCGGACGAGCAGTACTTC	CASSFSEGASDEQYF
TRBD2	15	TRBV6-6	few	TRBJ2-7	TGTGCCAGCACCACACTAGCGGGGGGGCCCCACGAGCAGTACTTC	CASTTLAGGPHEQYF
TRBD1	16	TRBV7-9	many	TRBJ2-1	TGTGCCAGCAGCTCAACCGGGACAGTCTCCTACAATGAGCAGTTCTTC	CASSSTGTVSYNEQFF
TRBD1	15	TRBV6-5	many	TRBJ2-2	TGTGCCAGCAGTTGGGGACAGGGCGGCACCGGGGAGCTGTTTTTT	CASSWGQGGTGELFF
NA	16	TRBV5-1	few	TRBJ1-6	TGCGCCAGCAGCTTAGGCCCCAATGGGGGTAATTCACCCCTCCACTTT	CASSLGPNGGNSPLHF
TRBD1	14	TRBV6-5	few	TRBJ1-6	TGTGCCAGCAGTGACAGGGGGGTAGAATCACCCCTCCACTTT	CASSDRGVESPLHF
NA	14	TRBV7-9	many	TRBJ1-6	TGTGCCAGCGGGCGTGACCCGGACAATTCACCCCTCCACTTT	CASGRDPDNSPLHF
NA	14	TRBV5-1	many	TRBJ2-1	TGCGCCAGCACCTCCTGGGCACTCGACAATGAGCAGTTCTTC	CASTSWALDNEQFF
NA	13	TRBV7-2	NA	TRBJ2-5	TGTGCCAGCGGTGGGGGTTGGGCAGAGACCCAGTACTTC	CASGGGWAETQYF
NA	13	TRBV12-3/TRBV12-4	many	TRBJ1-6	TGTGCCGGCCGAGAAGGATATAATTCACCCCTCCACTTT	CAGREGYNSPLHF
TRBD1	18	TRBV6-5	NA	TRBJ1-1	TGTGCCAGCAGTTACACCGAGACAGGGGATTTTGGAAACACTGAAGCTTTCTTT	CASSYTETGDFGNTEAFF
TRBD1	14	TRBV20-1	NA	TRBJ2-3	TGCAGTGCCCCGTCCTGGACAGGGGTATTAGGGCAGTATTTT	CSAPSWTGVLGQYF
TRBD1	17	TRBV4-3	many	TRBJ1-4	TGCGCCAGCAGCCAAGAATCAGGGGGGATATTCGGTGAAAAACTGTTTTTT	CASSQESGGIFGEKLFF
NA	12	TRBV20-1	few	TRBJ1-1	TGCAGTGCTAGAGTCACGAACACTGAAGCTTTCTTT	CSARVTNTEAFF
TRBD2	16	TRBV5-6	few	TRBJ2-1	TGTGCCAGCAGCTTGGCGGCGGGGGGGCCGGGGAATGAGCAGTTCTTC	CASSLAAGGPGNEQFF
TRBD1	13	TRBV6-2/TRBV6-3	NA	TRBJ1-5	TGTGCCAGCTCAGGACAGGGCACCCAGCCCCAGCATTTT	CASSGQGTQPQHF
NA	13	TRBV3-1	NA	TRBJ1-2	TGTGCCAGCAGCCAAGAACAGGCGGGTGGCTACACCTTC	CASSQEQAGGYTF
TRBD1	16	TRBV7-6	few	TRBJ2-2	TGTGCCAGCAGCTTAGGGACAGGGGGAGCCGGCGGGGAGCTGTTTTTT	CASSLGTGGAGGELFF
NA	14	TRBV12-3/TRBV12-4	many	TRBJ1-5	TGTGCCAGCAGGCTTCAGGGAGGAATTCAGCCCCAGCATTTT	CASRLQGGIQPQHF
TRBD1	20	TRBV6-4	NA	TRBJ1-6	TGTGCCAGCAGCCGGGACAGGGGTATAACGAAGGCCTTTTATAATTCACCCCTCCACTTT	CASSRDRGITKAFYNSPLHF
TRBD1	14	TRBV6-2/TRBV6-3	many	TRBJ1-1	TGTGCCAGCATGACAGGGTTATGGAACACTGAAGCTTTCTTT	CASMTGLWNTEAFF
NA	15	TRBV5-4	few	TRBJ2-7	TGTGCCAGCAGCTTGGATCCGAGCGGCCCCTACGAGCAGTACTTC	CASSLDPSGPYEQYF
NA	13	TRBV27	many	TRBJ2-7	TGTGCCAGCAGCCCCAGGGCATCCTACGAGCAGTACTTC	CASSPRASYEQYF
NA	14	TRBV12-3/TRBV12-4	many	TRBJ1-1	TGTGCCAGCAGTTTTGGGACACTGAACACTGAAGCTTTCTTT	CASSFGTLNTEAFF
TRBD1	14	TRBV7-2	few	TRBJ1-2	TGTGCCAGCAGCTTAGGGCCAGGGGGAGATGGCTACACCTTC	CASSLGPGGDGYTF
NA	15	TRBV5-6	NA	TRBJ2-7	TGTGCCAGCAGCTTAGGGCCGACAGAGACCCTCGAGCAGTACTTC	CASSLGPTETLEQYF
NA	12	TRBV12-3/TRBV12-4	medium-sized	TRBJ1-2	TGTGCCAGCAGTTTGTCGCGTGGAGGCTACACCTTC	CASSLSRGGYTF
TRBD2	17	TRBV9	many	TRBJ2-1	TGTGCCAGCAGCGTAGCTCTGGGACTAGGAGGATCATGGGAGCAGTTCTTC	CASSVALGLGGSWEQFF
TRBD1	14	TRBV6-6	many	TRBJ1-2	TGTGCCAGCAGTTACAAGGGGGCGGGCTATGGCTACACCTTC	CASSYKGAGYGYTF
NA	14	TRBV10-1	NA	TRBJ2-2	TGCGCCAGCAGTGAGAACCTGTCCACCGGGGAGCTGTTTTTT	CASSENLSTGELFF
TRBD1	15	TRBV5-1	few	TRBJ2-3	TGCGCCAGCAGCCTGACAGGGCGTGGGACAGATACGCAGTATTTT	CASSLTGRGTDTQYF
TRBD1	14	TRBV5-1	few	TRBJ1-5	TGCGCCAGTAGTACAGGGGAATTGGATCAGCCCCAGCATTTT	CASSTGELDQPQHF
TRBD1	17	TRBV27	many	TRBJ1-2	TGTGCCAGCAGTTTATCAATCGGGACAGGATATTACTATGGCTACACCTTC	CASSLSIGTGYYYGYTF
TRBD2	15	TRBV27	many	TRBJ2-1	TGTGCCAGCAGTTTGGCTAGCGGGGGGGCCTATGAGCAGTTCTTC	CASSLASGGAYEQFF
NA	13	TRBV5-5	few	TRBJ2-5	TGTGCCAGCAGGGCCGGGAGCCTAGAGACCCAGTACTTC	CASRAGSLETQYF
NA	15	TRBV6-5	few	TRBJ2-6	TGTGCCAGCAGTTACCGCAGGCCTGGGGCCAACGTCCTGACTTTC	CASSYRRPGANVLTF
TRBD2	15	TRBV4-2	many	TRBJ2-1	TGTGCCAGCAGCCAAGACACGGGGGGGCCTGGTGAGCAGTTCTTC	CASSQDTGGPGEQFF
NA	18	TRBV6-2/TRBV6-3	few	TRBJ2-3	TGTGCCGGACAGTTAGCTCTAGGGTTTTCCGGGACGACAGATACGCAGTATTTT	CAGQLALGFSGTTDTQYF
NA	17	TRBV28	many	TRBJ2-1	TGTGCCAGCAGTTTATATTTGGGATGGGACTCCTACAATGAGCAGTTCTTC	CASSLYLGWDSYNEQFF
NA	17	TRBV14	few	TRBJ2-1	TGTGCCAGCAGTTATACGGCGGGGCAGGGCTCATACAATGAGCAGTTCTTC	CASSYTAGQGSYNEQFF
NA	15	TRBV12-3/TRBV12-4	few	TRBJ1-4	TGTGCCAGCAGTTTATCCGGGACATTAGGTGAAAAACTGTTTTTT	CASSLSGTLGEKLFF
NA	13	TRBV11-3	NA	TRBJ1-2	TGTGCCAGCAGCTTAGATGGGGGTGACGGCTACACCTTC	CASSLDGGDGYTF
TRBD1	16	TRBV6-5	few	TRBJ2-1	TGTGCCAGCAGTCCCTGGACAGGGGGCGCAGGAAGTGAGCAGTTCTTC	CASSPWTGGAGSEQFF
NA	18	TRBV9	few	TRBJ2-5	TGTGCCAGCAGCGTAGGCACATCAGCGGGCTCAGGGGGAGAGACCCAGTACTTC	CASSVGTSAGSGGETQYF
NA	15	TRBV7-6	many	TRBJ2-1	TGTGCCAGCAGCTTGACCCCGGGACTCATTGATGAGCAGTTCTTC	CASSLTPGLIDEQFF
NA	18	TRBV4-2	few	TRBJ2-6	TGTGCCAGCAGCCAAGTTCCAGGTGGGCTGTCTGGGGCCAACGTCCTGACTTTC	CASSQVPGGLSGANVLTF
NA	14	TRBV4-1	few	TRBJ2-1	TGCGCCAGCAGCCCCCGGCTCGACAACAATGAGCAGTTCTTC	CASSPRLDNNEQFF